Shown below are 21 T cell receptor beta chains from a single sample sequenced in a study of blood T cells in healthy people across ages. PCR was performed a second time for about 7 to 12 cycles using a sample-barcoded 5' primer and a J-beta primer mix. MiXCR, applied by TCRdb to the 5' RACE reads, yields one record per CDR3 protein. The profile covers 800,000 to 1,000,000 distinct CDR3 sequences, with around 48% appearing a single time and over 10% taken by the ten largest. Source material: blood. The receptor set was obtained from a man younger than 45 in good health.

This clonotype has only a few counts. The chain combines TRBV6-5 with TRBJ2-5; D remains ambiguous. The CDR3 contains 13 residues. CDR1 and CDR2 (germline): MNHEY, SVGAGI. V lost 2 bases, J lost 5 bases, and 9 bases lay in between. The CDR3 protein is CASSYAPQETQYF. In nucleotides, the CDR3 is TGTGCCAGCAGTTACGCCCCGCAGGAGACCCAGTACTTC.

This clonotype was counted between two and nine times. CDR3 DNA: TGTGCCAGCAGTGCAGAAAATCAGCCCCAGCATTTT. Protein: CASSAENQPQHF. The gene calls are TRBV2 and TRBJ1-5; unclear D gene. With 4 bases removed from V and 4 bases from J, the gap between germline ends came to 5 bases. CDR3 size: 12 residues. In germline, CDR1 is SNHLY, CDR2 FYNNEI.

The chain employs TRBV12-3 or TRBV12-4 and TRBJ2-4; 8 bases are a match to TRBD2. This CDR3 region has 17 residues. Trimming took 0 bases from V and 3 from J; bases not matched to a gene: 7. The CDR3 sequence is CASSLALSGEGKNIQYF. The CDR3 nucleotides are TGTGCCAGCAGTTTAGCGCTTAGCGGGGAAGGCAAAAACATTCAGTACTTC.

The chain carries TRBV29-1 and TRBJ2-5, with 7 bases aligning to TRBD1. V dropped 4 bases and J dropped 0; count of bases not matched to a gene: 8. Germline loops: CDR1 SQVTM, CDR2 ANQGSEA. The CDR3 spans 15 residues. CDR3 DNA sequence: TGCAGCGTTGTTACAGGGGCCTTGTACCAAGAGACCCAGTACTTC. Residues: CSVVTGALYQETQYF. Looking up the rest from reference TRBV29-1 and TRBJ2-5 gives the full variable domain: SAVISQKPSRDICQRGTSLTIQCQVDSQVTMMFWYRQQPGQSLTLIATANQGSEATYESGFVIDKFPISRPNLTFSTLTVSNMSPEDSSIYLCSVVTGALYQETQYFGPGTRLLVL.

The chain carries TRBV7-2 and TRBJ1-1; no firm D call. In germline, CDR1 is SGHTA, CDR2 FQGNSA. Trimming left V 8 bases short and J 5 bases short, with 12 bases between. This CDR3 contains 12 residues. The CDR3 sequence: CASAPLWTEAFF. The CDR3, as DNA: TGTGCCAGCGCTCCACTTTGGACTGAAGCTTTCTTT.

This chain links TRBV30 with TRBJ2-5; D possibly uses TRBD1 or TRBD2 (6 bases each). Per the germline V gene, CDR1 is GTSNPN and CDR2 is SVGIG (reference sequence). CDR3 length equals 13 residues. V was clipped by 3 bases and J by 2 bases, with 10 bases between them. The CDR3 loop is CAWSPGAQETQYF. CDR3 bases: TGTGCCTGGAGCCCGGGGGCGCAAGAGACCCAGTACTTC.

The chain is built from TRBV20-1 and TRBJ2-7; D is ambiguous. The germline V gene has CDR1 DFQATT and CDR2 SNEGSKA (reference sequence). The CDR3 sequence is 13 residues long. With 3 bases removed from V and 0 bases from J, the gap between germline ends came to 9 bases. CDR3 sequence reads: CSASPRASYEQYF. In DNA, the CDR3 is TGCAGTGCTAGTCCCCGGGCCTCCTACGAGCAGTACTTC.

The genes are TRBV14 and TRBJ1-2; TRBD1 is a possible D gene (6 bases). This CDR3 contains 11 residues. With 9 bases removed from V and 3 bases from J, the gap between germline ends came to 8 bases. In germline, CDR1 is SGHDN, CDR2 FVKESK. CDR3: CASAGDYGYTF. The CDR3 DNA is TGTGCCAGTGCAGGGGACTATGGCTACACCTTC.

A remark on this clonotype: This sequence may be a read error, since a much larger clone differs from it by one base. This chain joins TRBV6-6 and TRBJ2-7; 7 bases map to TRBD1. Germline V gives CDR1 MNHNY, CDR2 SVGAGI (reference sequence). This CDR3 spans 13 amino acids. CDR3 sequence: CTSTDRPSYEQYF. The CDR3 nucleotides read TGTACCAGTACGGACAGGCCCTCCTACGAGCAGTACTTC.

Concerning this clonotype: At one of its ends the junction is not consistent with the germline gene, which may arise from a read error. The chain joins TRBV28 to TRBJ2-4; D is possibly TRBD1 or TRBD2 (5 bases each). CDR1 is MDHEN and CDR2 is SYDVKM in the germline V gene. The CDR3 totals 13 residues. CDR3 protein: CASGIGEFSIRYF. The DNA of the CDR3 is TGTGCCAGCGGTATAGGGGAGTTCTCAATTCGGTACTTC.

The chain uses TRBV20-1 and TRBJ2-3, with 8 bases fitting TRBD2. Germline CDR1 is DFQATT and CDR2 is SNEGSKA (reference sequence). After removal of 5 bases from V and 0 bases from J, the junction contained 10 bases not matched to a gene. The CDR3 loop spans 16 amino acids. CDR3 residues: CSAAPPSGHSTDTQYF. In DNA, the CDR3 is TGCAGTGCTGCCCCCCCTAGCGGGCATAGCACAGATACGCAGTATTTT.

This clonotype was observed at least ten times. This chain uses TRBV12-3 or TRBV12-4 with TRBJ1-4; no clear D gene. V lost 8 bases, J lost 7 bases, and 17 bases lay in between. This CDR3 region has 14 residues. The CDR3 nucleotides are TGTGCCAGCGGGTCACCCCTGCCAGGTGAAAAACTGTTTTTT. Protein: CASGSPLPGEKLFF.

This clonotype came up a few times. The rearrangement uses TRBV20-1 and TRBJ2-1; TRBD1 agrees at 10 bases. Germline CDR1 is DFQATT and CDR2 is SNEGSKA (reference sequence). Trimming at V came to 6 bases and at J to 2 bases, leaving 10 bases not matched to a gene. This CDR3 comprises 16 residues. The CDR3 is CSATPGQGNTYNEQFF. CDR3 coding DNA: TGCAGTGCCACTCCGGGACAGGGGAACACCTACAATGAGCAGTTCTTC.

The CDR3 bases are TGTGCCTGGATCCCGGGCAGCATGAACACTGAAGCTTTCTTT. Protein sequence: CAWIPGSMNTEAFF. V is TRBV30 and J is TRBJ1-1; D remains ambiguous. Germline-derived CDR1 and CDR2 are GTSNPN and SVGIG (reference sequence). This CDR3 region has 14 residues. V lost 4 bases and J 0 bases, leaving 12 bases between the germline ends.

This clonotype was seen a few times. The chain recombines TRBV20-1 with TRBJ2-1; 10 nucleotides match TRBD2. V lost 3 bases, J lost 6 bases, and 8 bases stayed unmatched. The length of the CDR3 is 15 residues. Germline CDR1 is DFQATT and CDR2 is SNEGSKA (reference sequence). CDR3 coding DNA: TGCAGTGCTAGGCACCTAGCGGGGGCAGGCAATGAGCAGTTCTTC. It is translated as CSARHLAGAGNEQFF.

This clonotype was counted only a few times. The chain is built from TRBV27 and TRBJ1-2; D unresolved. The CDR3 runs 13 residues. The V end was cut by 6 bases, the J end by 8 bases, with 16 bases between. Germline V CDR1 and CDR2: MNHEY, SMNVEV (reference sequence). The CDR3: CASSLDPGRGYTF. The CDR3 nucleotides read TGTGCCAGCAGCCTGGACCCGGGGAGGGGCTACACCTTC.

J is TRBJ2-7 and V is TRBV5-1, with 8 bases fitting TRBD1. CDR3 length: 16 amino acids. The V and J ends lost 5 bases and 0 bases, in that order; junction bases with no gene match: 10. Germline V gene lookup returns CDR1 SGHRS and CDR2 YFSETQ. In DNA form, the CDR3 reads TGCGCCAGCAGTCTGGGGACAGGAAGTAGCTCCTACGAGCAGTACTTC. Encoded protein: CASSLGTGSSSYEQYF.

The chain combines TRBV6-5 with TRBJ2-2, with TRBD2 as a possible D gene (6 bases). Germline values: CDR1 MNHEY, CDR2 SVGAGI. CDR3 length: 14 amino acids. Deletions cut 6 bases from V and 1 base from J, with 9 bases between. CDR3 in DNA: TGTGCCAGCAGGAGGGACTGGAACACCGGGGAGCTGTTTTTT. Translation: CASRRDWNTGELFF.

This clonotype was observed a single time. This chain joins TRBV7-9 and TRBJ1-4; tentatively, D is TRBD1 (6 bases). The CDR3 loop spans 15 amino acids. V was cut by 7 bases and J by 8 bases, with 20 bases left in between. The germline V gene has CDR1 SEHNR and CDR2 FQNEAQ (reference sequence). DNA for the CDR3: TGTGCCAGCAACAAGGGGGGACTACCTACGGAAAAACTGTTTTTT. The encoded protein is CASNKGGLPTEKLFF.

The chain joins TRBV10-3 to TRBJ2-5; D remains unclear. The CDR3 spans 17 residues. Germline V gives CDR1 ENHRY, CDR2 SYGVKD. Trimming shortened V by 2 bases and J by 4 bases, and 20 bases separated the two germline ends. The CDR3 nucleotides are TGTGCCATCAGTGAGCCCTCGAAAGCTACCTCAAGAGAGACCCAGTACTTC. Residues: CAISEPSKATSRETQYF.

This clonotype came up a few times. J is TRBJ1-5 and V is TRBV6-1, with 10 nucleotides matching TRBD1. Trimming cost V 0 bases and J 5 bases; bases outside gene matches: 7. Germline V gene data show CDR1 as MNHNS and CDR2 as SASEGT. The CDR3 length is 17 residues. The CDR3 sequence: CASSEANRTGGYQPQHF. In nucleotides, the CDR3 is TGTGCCAGCAGTGAAGCGAATAGGACAGGGGGATATCAGCCCCAGCATTTT.